Listed here are 19 T cell receptor beta chains from one sample, sequenced in a study of spatial heterogeneity in lung cancer (dated by TCRdb to between 2018 and 2021). This specimen's time point label, per the study, means: sample taken at primary tumor resection. TCR sequencing used whole RNA extracted from tumor and nontumor lung tissue, or from cryopreserved PBMC samples, without cell sorting. The receptor library was made with 5' RACE. Sequenced using a NextSeq 500. TCRdb trimmed the raw reads at Q25, called clones with MiXCR and kept productive beta chains. Rows merge per CDR3 protein into single entries with the most common DNA and genes. This sample has around 89,000 distinct CDR3 sequences in its table, and 9.5% to 15% of those were observed once. The ten largest clones add up to roughly 41% of the sample. Sequencing was performed on PBMCs, taken at surgery. Receptor source: a male donor with early-stage non-small cell lung cancer.

The V call is TRBV10-2, the J call TRBJ2-6, with 9 nucleotides matching TRBD1. This CDR3 region has 17 residues. V gave up 11 bases and J gave up 4 bases; unmatched junction bases: 15. Germline V lookup: CDR1 WSHSY, CDR2 SAAADI. As DNA, the CDR3 is TGCGCCGTCATGAAGGGGACAGGGCGTACAGGGGCCAACGTCCTGACTTTC. Amino acids: CAVMKGTGRTGANVLTF.

The chain links TRBV7-6 to TRBJ2-7; no definite D call. V was pared by 0 bases and J by 1 base, with 7 bases between. Germline CDR1 SGHVS, CDR2 FNYEAQ. The CDR3 totals 14 residues. CDR3 DNA: TGTGCCAGCAGCTTAGCGGCAGAATCCTACGAGCAGTACTTC. Translated: CASSLAAESYEQYF.

The J gene is TRBJ1-5, the V gene TRBV7-2; the D is unclear. Trimming cost V 1 base and J 3 bases, with 4 bases left between them. Germline CDR1 is SGHTA and CDR2 is FQGNSA. The CDR3 has 13 residues. The CDR3: CASSLDDNQPQHF. The CDR3, as DNA: TGTGCCAGCAGCTTAGATGACAATCAGCCCCAGCATTTT.

The genes are TRBV5-1 and TRBJ2-7; D ambiguous. The CDR3 contains 12 residues. V was pared by 4 bases and J by 4 bases, with 9 bases between. CDR1 and CDR2 (germline): SGHRS, YFSETQ. The CDR3 bases are TGCGCCAGCAGCCCCAATGGATACGAGCAGTACTTC. Amino acid sequence: CASSPNGYEQYF.

The chain links TRBV5-1 to TRBJ1-5, with D unclear. Germline V CDR1 and CDR2: SGHRS, YFSETQ. Trimming shortened V by 5 bases and J by 5 bases, and 14 bases separated the two germline ends. The CDR3 totals 14 residues. CDR3 loop: CASSPSGGDQPQHF. The CDR3 DNA is TGCGCCAGCAGTCCCTCGGGAGGCGATCAGCCCCAGCATTTT.

This clonotype was detected ten times or more. V gene TRBV27 combines with J gene TRBJ1-1; 8 nucleotides agree with TRBD1. Germline V gene lookup returns CDR1 MNHEY and CDR2 SMNVEV (reference sequence). This CDR3 has 16 amino acids. V trimming: 2 bases; J trimming: 6 bases; junction bases outside the gene matches: 11. Here the CDR3 reads CASSLAGGGFLAEAFF. The CDR3 DNA follows: TGTGCCAGCAGTTTAGCAGGGGGCGGCTTCTTGGCTGAAGCTTTCTTT.

The chain recombines TRBV20-1 with TRBJ2-1, with a tentative D call TRBD2 (5 bases). The CDR3 covers 14 residues. Trimming removed 0 bases at V and 8 bases at J, with 14 bases between. CDR1 and CDR2 from the germline V gene are DFQATT and SNEGSKA (reference sequence). The CDR3 spells CSARDFAGSDEQFF. CDR3 sequence (DNA): TGCAGTGCTAGAGATTTTGCGGGTAGCGATGAGCAGTTCTTC.

This clonotype was detected a few times. The chain is built from TRBV11-1 and TRBJ1-6, with 12 bases matching TRBD1. The germline V gene has CDR1 SGHAT and CDR2 FQDESV (reference sequence). This CDR3 comprises 13 residues. V shed 9 bases and J 10 bases; nucleotides not matched to a gene: 4. The CDR3 sequence is CASAGTGGSPLHF. Here the CDR3 DNA reads TGTGCCAGTGCCGGGACAGGGGGCTCACCCCTCCACTTT. The variable domain in full, with the rest retrieved from reference TRBV11-1 and TRBJ1-6, is EAEVAQSPRYKITEKSQAVAFWCDPISGHATLYWYRQILGQGPELLVQFQDESVVDDSQLPKDRFSAERLKGVDSTLKIQPAELGDSAMYLCASAGTGGSPLHFGNGTRLTVT.

The chain joins TRBV19 to TRBJ1-5, with D possibly TRBD1 on 5 matching bases. V dropped 5 bases and J dropped 2 bases, with 10 bases sitting between them. Germline values: CDR1 LNHDA, CDR2 SQIVND (reference sequence). The CDR3 loop spans 14 amino acids. CDR3 region: CASSGGGGNQPQHF. CDR3 in DNA: TGTGCCAGTAGTGGGGGAGGCGGCAATCAGCCCCAGCATTTT.

The chain recombines TRBV29-1 with TRBJ2-3, with D perhaps TRBD1 or TRBD2 (5 bases each). The CDR3 covers 12 residues. V lost 7 bases to trimming and J lost 2 bases, with 10 bases between them. Germline V gene sequence: CDR1 SQVTM, CDR2 ANQGSEA. CDR3 coding DNA: TGCAGCGCGGGGACCGTCACAGATACGCAGTATTTT. This encodes CSAGTVTDTQYF.

This clonotype was seen at least ten times. The chain combines TRBV7-2 with TRBJ2-3; D is unresolved. CDR3 length equals 11 residues. The germline V gene encodes CDR1 SGHTA and CDR2 FQGNSA. Trimming removed 1 base at V and 10 bases at J, with 6 bases between. CDR3 amino acids: CASSLVFPQYF. CDR3 nucleotide sequence: TGTGCCAGCAGCTTAGTTTTTCCGCAGTATTTT.

The table lists this clonotype with many counts. V and J are TRBV7-9 and TRBJ2-5; 8 bases are a match to TRBD2. The CDR3 extends over 12 amino acids. V shed 8 bases, J shed 5 bases, and the junction held 4 bases outside the gene matches. Germline V lookup: CDR1 SEHNR, CDR2 FQNEAQ (reference sequence). CDR3 sequence: CASAGGLETQYF. CDR3 bases: TGTGCCAGCGCGGGGGGCCTTGAGACCCAGTACTTC.

CDR3 region: CASSLLVPPPGELFF. Written as DNA, the CDR3 is TGTGCCAGCAGTTTACTCGTCCCCCCTCCCGGGGAGCTGTTTTTT. The rearrangement links TRBV27 to TRBJ2-2; no reliable D call. CDR3 size: 15 residues. CDR1 and CDR2 (germline): MNHEY, SMNVEV (reference sequence). V dropped 2 bases and J dropped 6 bases, with 13 bases sitting between them.

The chain has TRBV10-3 and TRBJ2-7; D is ambiguous. CDR1 and CDR2 (germline): ENHRY, SYGVKD. This CDR3 comprises 13 residues. The CDR3, as DNA: TGTGCGCCAGTTGCGGAGCCAAACGACGAGCAGTACTTC. As protein: CAPVAEPNDEQYF.

In its sample, this clonotype was seen many times. The chain couples TRBV12-3 or TRBV12-4 to TRBJ1-5; D ambiguous. The ends were cut back, 5 bases at V and 0 bases at J, with 8 bases in the middle. There are 14 residues in the CDR3. The CDR3 sequence is CASSKGTSNQPQHF. The CDR3 DNA follows: TGTGCCAGCAGTAAGGGAACTAGCAATCAGCCCCAGCATTTT.

This chain joins TRBV6-2 or TRBV6-3 and TRBJ2-1, with D perhaps matching TRBD1 or TRBD2 (6 bases each). Germline assignment: CDR1 MNHEY and CDR2 SVGEGT. V was clipped by 6 bases and J by 4 bases, with 19 bases between them. This CDR3 has 16 amino acids. CDR3 nucleotide sequence: TGTGCCAGCAGACAGGGTCGGCTAGCGTGGTACAATGAGCAGTTCTTC. As protein: CASRQGRLAWYNEQFF.

This clonotype came up a few times. The genes are TRBV27 and TRBJ2-1; D possibly corresponds to TRBD2 (6 bases). This CDR3 has 18 amino acids. V shed 6 bases and J shed 3 bases, with 24 bases lying between them. Germline-derived CDR1 and CDR2 are MNHEY and SMNVEV (reference sequence). CDR3: CASRREYQPGLHYNEQFF. The CDR3 region has the DNA TGTGCCAGCAGAAGAGAGTATCAACCGGGACTTCACTACAATGAGCAGTTCTTC.

This clonotype was counted a few times. V gene TRBV20-1 combines with J gene TRBJ1-4, with D maybe TRBD1 (6 bases). The CDR3 is made up of 14 amino acids. V lost 3 bases, J lost 7 bases, and 15 bases lay in between. Germline V CDR1 and CDR2: DFQATT, SNEGSKA (reference sequence). The CDR3, as DNA: TGCAGTGCTAGCCCCCCAGGGGCCGGTGAAAAACTGTTTTTT. Amino acids: CSASPPGAGEKLFF.

Only a few counts were recorded for this clonotype. V is TRBV27 and J is TRBJ1-2; 11 positions agree with TRBD1. V shed 7 bases and J 7 bases; nucleotides not matched to a gene: 8. This CDR3 contains 14 residues. Germline V gives CDR1 MNHEY, CDR2 SMNVEV (reference sequence). As DNA, the CDR3 is TGTGCCAGCACCAGCGGACAGGGGGCGGGTGGCTACACCTTC. It is translated as CASTSGQGAGGYTF.